The next 18 T cell receptor beta chains were all read from a single sample in a study of CD4 T cells in relation to SARS-CoV-2 and coronaviruses. Unexposed donor CD4+ T cells date from about 2011-2019, before the COVID-19 pandemic. CD4+ T cells were isolated from the cells after less than 13 days of culture. Their specific antigens are unknown. Only in-frame clones appear in the TCRdb table, and some are missing; sequencing was by immunoSEQ multiplex PCR. In the table there are about 18,000 clones, 70% to 80% of which are singletons. The sequencing input was CD4+ T cells from PBMCs, cultured in vitro. These receptors were taken from a human donor in good health.

The chain employs TRBV18 and TRBJ2-3; D uncertain. Per the germline V gene, CDR1 is KGHSH and CDR2 is LQKENI. This CDR3 is 15 amino acids long. The V gene lost 2 bases and the J gene lost 0 bases, with 9 bases spanning the gap. Written as DNA, the CDR3 is TGTGCCAGCTCACCAGGAGACCGTAGCACAGATACGCAGTATTTT. Translating gives CASSPGDRSTDTQYF.

This clone came up once. This sequence joins TRBV5-6 and TRBJ2-3; 9 nucleotides agree with TRBD1. CDR3 length: 17 residues. Germline V gives CDR1 SGHDT, CDR2 YYEEEE. Trimming cost V 3 bases and J 4 bases; bases outside gene matches: 12. DNA of the CDR3: TGTGCCAGCAGCTGGGGACAGGGTGGGAGCTGGGCAGATACGCAGTATTTT. Translation gives CASSWGQGGSWADTQYF.

The chain carries TRBV15 and TRBJ2-1, with no clear D. V shed 0 bases and J shed 4 bases, with 10 bases lying between them. Per the germline V gene, CDR1 is LNHNV and CDR2 is YYDKDF (reference sequence). CDR3 length: 15 amino acids. The CDR3 nucleotides read TGTGCCACCAGCAGAGATCCAGGAAAATACAATGAGCAGTTCTTC. Translation gives CATSRDPGKYNEQFF.

V is TRBV9 and J is TRBJ2-4, with TRBD1 matching 9 bases. CDR1 is SGDLS, CDR2 YYNGEE, per germline. The CDR3 covers 14 residues. J gave up 7 bases and V 2 bases, and 4 bases lay outside the gene matches. The CDR3 DNA is TGTGCCAGCAGCGTGGGACAGGGCCTGAACATTCAGTACTTC. This translates into CASSVGQGLNIQYF.

The chain couples TRBV18 to TRBJ2-2; D is unresolved. Trimming cost V 3 bases and J 10 bases, with 12 bases left between them. This CDR3 comprises 13 residues. Looked up from germline, CDR1 is KGHSH and CDR2 is LQKENI. The CDR3 region is CASSPGSQEELFF. The DNA for the CDR3 is TGTGCCAGCTCACCCGGGTCCCAAGAGGAGCTGTTTTTT.

V and J are TRBV12-3 or TRBV12-4 and TRBJ2-7; 9 nucleotides align to TRBD2. Losses at the gene ends were 8 bases for V and 9 bases for J; bases not matched to a gene: 8. There are 12 residues in the CDR3. The CDR3 coding sequence is TGTGCCAGCTCCACTAGCGGGTTAGTGCAGTACTTC. Translated, it gives CASSTSGLVQYF.

The rearrangement joins TRBV28 to TRBJ2-3, with TRBD1 identical over 7 bases. The CDR3 contains 17 residues. V trimming: 5 bases; J trimming: 2 bases; junction bases outside the gene matches: 13. The germline CDR1 and CDR2 sequences are MDHEN and SYDVKM. The CDR3: CASSPPDEGAATDTQYF. DNA for the CDR3: TGTGCCAGCAGTCCACCGGATGAGGGGGCAGCCACAGATACGCAGTATTTT.

V usage is TRBV12-3 or TRBV12-4 and J usage is TRBJ2-7, with D perhaps being TRBD1 or TRBD2 (5 bases each). The CDR3 covers 13 residues. Trimming cost V 5 bases and J 3 bases, with 11 bases left between them. In DNA form, the CDR3 reads TGTGCCAGCAGTCCGGGACGCTACTACGAGCAGTACTTC. Translation gives CASSPGRYYEQYF.

The J gene is TRBJ1-1, the V gene TRBV5-1, with 9 bases lining up with TRBD1. The CDR3 consists of 14 residues. CDR1 and CDR2 (germline): SGHRS, YFSETQ. The junction had 2 bases not matched to a gene; V was cut back by 3 bases and J by 2 bases. CDR3 residues: CASSSGQGNTEAFF. DNA of the CDR3: TGCGCCAGCAGCTCGGGACAGGGCAACACTGAAGCTTTCTTT.

This clone was detected a few times. This chain joins TRBV19 and TRBJ1-5; the D is unclear. Trimming took 1 base from V and 3 from J, leaving 4 bases between them. This CDR3 has 13 residues. Per germline, CDR1 LNHDA and CDR2 SQIVND (reference sequence). The DNA for the CDR3 is TGTGCCAGTAGTATAGCTCACAATCAGCCCCAGCATTTT. Protein product: CASSIAHNQPQHF.

This chain joins TRBV5-1 and TRBJ2-3; 10 positions match TRBD2. CDR1 is SGHRS and CDR2 is YFSETQ in the germline V gene. CDR3 length equals 15 residues. J was trimmed by 4 bases and V by 3 bases; bases with no gene match: 5. This CDR3 reads CASSSLAGSADTQYF. The CDR3 bases are TGCGCCAGCAGCTCACTAGCGGGATCGGCAGATACGCAGTATTTT.

The chain carries TRBV28 and TRBJ1-1; D ambiguous. The CDR3 extends over 13 amino acids. From germline, CDR1 is MDHEN and CDR2 SYDVKM. Trimming cost V 4 bases and J 7 bases, with 13 bases left between them. The CDR3 is CASSYPNAIEAFF. The CDR3 bases are TGTGCCAGCAGTTACCCGAACGCTATTGAAGCTTTCTTT.

V gene TRBV3-1 (or the pseudogene TRBV3-2) combines with J gene TRBJ1-3; a possible D gene is TRBD1 (6 bases). The CDR3 totals 16 residues. The germline V and J ends were trimmed by 4 bases and 5 bases, with 18 bases remaining between them. CDR1 and CDR2 from the germline V gene are LGHDT and YNNKEL (reference sequence). The DNA for the CDR3 is TGTGCCAGCAGCCTAGGGGGGCAGGGTCGAAGAAACACCATATATTTT. Its protein is CASSLGGQGRRNTIYF.

The rearrangement uses TRBV3-1 (or the pseudogene TRBV3-2) and TRBJ1-5; 7 nucleotides align to TRBD1. Germline V gene lookup returns CDR1 LGHDT and CDR2 YNNKEL (reference sequence). The ends lost 5 bases at V and 7 bases at J; junction bases unmatched: 8. The CDR3 has 14 residues. The CDR3: CASSGTVATQPQHF. The CDR3 nucleotides are TGTGCCAGCAGCGGGACAGTAGCGACGCAGCCCCAGCATTTT.

This chain connects TRBV7-3 to TRBJ1-2; D gene unclear. Between the trimmed V and J ends, which lost 3 bases and 8 bases, there was a span of 13 bases. The CDR3 length is 13 residues. Germline V lookup: CDR1 SGHTA, CDR2 FQGTGA. The chain's CDR3 is CASSLDGIGGYTF. The CDR3 bases are TGTGCCAGCAGCTTGGACGGAATAGGGGGCTACACCTTC.

The table lists this clone with a count of one. The chain uses TRBV9 and TRBJ1-2; the D is unclear. Germline-derived CDR1 and CDR2 are SGDLS and YYNGEE. Trimming shortened V by 4 bases and J by 8 bases, and 12 bases separated the two germline ends. The CDR3 contains 12 residues. The CDR3 DNA sequence: TGTGCCAGCAGCTCACAAGAGGGCGGCTACACCTTC. Translation: CASSSQEGGYTF.

The chain employs TRBV6-5 and TRBJ1-5; D gene ambiguous. Looked up from germline, CDR1 is MNHEY and CDR2 is SVGAGI. This CDR3 comprises 13 residues. V was shortened by 8 bases and J by 3 bases, with 11 bases between the two germline ends. CDR3 sequence (DNA): TGTGCCAGCGACGGCGGGATCAATCAGCCCCAGCATTTT. Protein sequence: CASDGGINQPQHF.

This chain joins TRBV9 and TRBJ2-3; D not certain. The V gene lost 1 base and the J gene lost 4 bases, with 16 bases spanning the gap. Germline values: CDR1 SGDLS, CDR2 YYNGEE. The CDR3 is 16 residues long. The CDR3 sequence is CASSVTPRSTADTQYF. As DNA, the CDR3 is TGTGCCAGCAGCGTAACGCCCCGGTCCACGGCAGATACGCAGTATTTT.